This record looks at one T cell receptor beta chain sequence and its context. Its target is not known. The data stem from a study of cytomegalovirus exposure and HLA in healthy donors. Findings of the study overall: According to a subsequent analysis, TCR clusters identified in the first cohort showed a tendency to co-occur across the roughly 120 validation repertoires. The listing of 150 or so TCR beta chains classed them as cytomegalovirus-associated.

The method was immunoSEQ multiplex PCR; TCRdb's version includes in-frame clones alone and lacks a portion of them. The sample shows 260,000 or so clones, around nine tenths of them seen only once. Sequencing was done on a sample of PBMCs. The sequence derives from a young woman in good health and CMV-seronegative.

CDR3 sequence (DNA): TGTGCCAGCAGTTTAGACAGGGGGCGCGGCGGCTACACCTTC. This codes for CASSLDRGRGGYTF. The rearrangement joins TRBV27 to TRBJ1-2; 10 nucleotides line up with TRBD1. The CDR3 contains 14 residues. CDR1 and CDR2 (germline): MNHEY, SMNVEV (reference sequence). V was clipped by 2 bases and J by 8 bases; unmatched bases: 5.